A selection of T cell receptor beta chains follows, all from one sample in a study of PD-L1 blockade in urothelial cancer. Measured with immunoSEQ multiplex PCR; TCRdb has only the in-frame clones, and not every one. The table has around 30,000 clones, roughly 80% seen once. Sample: PBMCs, taken around atezolizumab (anti-PD-L1) treatment. The source is a man in his fifties with urothelial cancer. Both conserved end residues are trimmed from each CDR3.

j_gene: TRBJ2-5; v_gene: TRBV19; CDR3aa: ASSRTSGSVETQY
j_gene: TRBJ2-6; v_gene: TRBV19; CDR3aa: ASSSGPSEANVLT
j_gene: TRBJ1-1; v_gene: TRBV27; CDR3aa: ASRGEVGGGGTEAF
j_gene: TRBJ1-5; v_gene: TRBV19; CDR3aa: ASKKGDSRASNQPQH
j_gene: TRBJ1-4; v_gene: TRBV5-1; CDR3aa: ASSTSGTVGEKLF
j_gene: TRBJ1-2; v_gene: TRBV28; CDR3aa: ASSFYSAGAGYT
j_gene: TRBJ1-2; v_gene: TRBV5-1; CDR3aa: ASSLEGQGAFGYT
j_gene: TRBJ1-4; v_gene: TRBV28; CDR3aa: ASSPGGANEKLF
j_gene: TRBJ2-1; v_gene: TRBV30; CDR3aa: AWSVYSGGVGRDYRSSYNEQF
j_gene: TRBJ2-1; v_gene: TRBV6-4; CDR3aa: ASSDSDSSYNEQF
j_gene: TRBJ2-1; v_gene: TRBV6-5; CDR3aa: ASYLRDGREQF
j_gene: TRBJ1-1; v_gene: TRBV10-3; CDR3aa: AISEYTEAF
j_gene: TRBJ2-3; v_gene: TRBV2; CDR3aa: ASTRDYTVTDTQY
j_gene: TRBJ2-7; v_gene: TRBV4-1; CDR3aa: ASSQLYLVSYEQY
j_gene: TRBJ1-4; v_gene: TRBV27; CDR3aa: ASTSGGRQGPGFEKLF
j_gene: TRBJ1-1; v_gene: TRBV20-1; CDR3aa: SAAKGEAF
j_gene: TRBJ1-4; v_gene: TRBV6-5; CDR3aa: ASSRQGVNEKLF
j_gene: TRBJ1-1; v_gene: TRBV7-2; CDR3aa: ASSFHREGEAF
j_gene: TRBJ1-2; v_gene: TRBV6-5; CDR3aa: ASRQDREYGYT
j_gene: TRBJ2-7; v_gene: TRBV7-9; CDR3aa: ASREGLAYEQY
j_gene: TRBJ2-1; v_gene: TRBV4-1; CDR3aa: ASSQPSTSYEQF
j_gene: TRBJ2-5; v_gene: TRBV27; CDR3aa: ASCGGGQETQY
j_gene: TRBJ2-5; v_gene: TRBV5-1; CDR3aa: ASSLGTQQETQY
j_gene: TRBJ1-2; v_gene: TRBV6-5; CDR3aa: ASSYGDRGGRYGYT
j_gene: TRBJ2-1; v_gene: TRBV5-4; CDR3aa: ASSIDSTPFGQF
j_gene: TRBJ2-2; v_gene: TRBV6-5; CDR3aa: ASKPNTGELF
j_gene: TRBJ1-5; v_gene: TRBV10-1; CDR3aa: ASSESEGDQPQH
j_gene: TRBJ1-6; v_gene: TRBV6-6; CDR3aa: ASSTRGGQNYSPLH
j_gene: TRBJ1-5; v_gene: TRBV19; CDR3aa: ASSMGVGSNQPQH
j_gene: TRBJ1-1; v_gene: TRBV2; CDR3aa: ASSPDRVRMNTEAF
j_gene: TRBJ1-3; v_gene: TRBV7-9; CDR3aa: ASSPPGGANSGNTIY
j_gene: TRBJ1-1; v_gene: TRBV18; CDR3aa: ASSPTHHLEAF
j_gene: TRBJ1-1; v_gene: TRBV5-4; CDR3aa: ASSLGGGHQNTEAF
j_gene: TRBJ2-5; v_gene: TRBV29-1; CDR3aa: SVLGEQETQY
j_gene: TRBJ1-1; v_gene: TRBV7-9; CDR3aa: ASSLAFRQGSEAF
j_gene: TRBJ2-5; v_gene: TRBV5-6; CDR3aa: ASSLGGHRGETQY
j_gene: TRBJ2-5; v_gene: TRBV5-1; CDR3aa: ASSSQLGETQY
j_gene: TRBJ1-4; v_gene: TRBV18; CDR3aa: ASSRLAGTGGPATNEKLF
j_gene: TRBJ2-1; v_gene: TRBV7-2; CDR3aa: ASSLERQAEQF
j_gene: TRBJ1-2; v_gene: TRBV7-2; CDR3aa: ASSLGRDSYGYT
j_gene: TRBJ2-1; v_gene: TRBV14; CDR3aa: ASSQDRGRADEQF
j_gene: TRBJ1-1; v_gene: TRBV19; CDR3aa: ASRAGQESTEAF
j_gene: TRBJ1-3; v_gene: TRBV7-2; CDR3aa: ASSLLNSGNTIY
j_gene: TRBJ2-2; v_gene: TRBV7-8; CDR3aa: ASSTLREETGELF
j_gene: TRBJ1-3; v_gene: TRBV4-2; CDR3aa: ASSQDSGGGGNTIY
j_gene: TRBJ2-1; v_gene: TRBV6-1; CDR3aa: ASSEKGDGYNEQF
j_gene: TRBJ1-4; v_gene: TRBV29-1; CDR3aa: SARTGGEKLF
j_gene: TRBJ1-3; v_gene: TRBV7-2; CDR3aa: ASSWGTGSSGNTIY
j_gene: TRBJ1-5; v_gene: TRBV18; CDR3aa: ASSRQAQNQPQH
j_gene: TRBJ2-7; v_gene: TRBV4-1; CDR3aa: ASSQGDGSSYEQY